This T cell receptor beta chain was sequenced in a study of T cells in Graves' hyperthyroidism and ophthalmopathy. There were TCR beta CDR3 regions amplified from RNA transcripts. Researchers ran a first-round RT-PCR on the TCR CDR3 using the HTBI primer set. TCRdb analysed the multiplex PCR reads with MiXCR anew, one entry per CDR3 protein. The table has more than 300,000 distinct CDR3 sequences, roughly 17% seen once. Diagnoses rested on clinical symptoms, serum thyroxine and TRAb, thyroid ultrasound and orbital computed tomography. PBMCs were sourced from around 10 ml fresh peripheral blood. This clonotype has ten or more counts. Its antigen is currently unknown. Looked up from germline, CDR1 is DFQATT and CDR2 is SNEGSKA (reference sequence). V was clipped by 7 bases and J by 2 bases; unmatched bases: 9. CDR3 length equals 14 residues. Study-wide results and caveats: Ophthalmopathy and stable hyperthyroidism were separated by a 13 V-J model.

The rearrangement uses TRBV20-1 and TRBJ2-7, with 9 bases fitting TRBD1. What was sequenced was blood. The receptor was isolated from a woman in her twenties or thirties with Graves' hyperthyroidism that later progressed to Graves' ophthalmopathy. CDR3 DNA: TGCAGTGGCGTTATTGGACAGGGGACCTACGAGCAGTACTTC. Translation: CSGVIGQGTYEQYF.